One sample yielded the 17 T cell receptor beta chains listed below, sequenced in a study of CD8 T cell repertoires and HIV-1 epitope variants. Assay: immunoSEQ multiplex PCR; the TCRdb copy retains only in-frame clones and omits some. The sample has some 6,200 clones; approximately 70% are singletons. No antigen is known for these receptors. Source material: cultured CD8+ T cells derived from PBMCs. The source of these receptors is a male donor with HIV.

The chain carries TRBV4-2 and TRBJ1-1; no clear D gene. Between the trimmed V and J ends, which lost 2 bases and 1 base, there was a span of 2 bases. This CDR3 is built from 12 residues. The germline V gene encodes CDR1 LGHNA and CDR2 YNFKEQ. The CDR3 DNA reads as TGTGCCAGCAGCCAATCGAACACTGAAGCTTTCTTT. Translation: CASSQSNTEAFF.

This clone is medium-sized (0.01 to 0.1%) within its sample. The chain is built from TRBV21-1 and TRBJ2-3; the listed D gene, TRBD2, was not tested against the DNA. TRBV21-1 is designated a pseudogene. The CDR3 length is 15 residues. DNA of the CDR3: TGTGCCAGCAGTTCTAGCGGATCGGGCACAGATACGCAGTATTTT. Its protein product is CASSSSGSGTDTQYF.

This clone has a handful of counts. The V gene is TRBV28, the J gene TRBJ1-5, with D perhaps TRBD1 (6 bases). V shed 6 bases and J shed 6 bases, with 12 bases lying between them. CDR3 length: 13 residues. The V gene's germline CDR1 is MDHEN and CDR2 SYDVKM. The CDR3 DNA follows: TGTGCCAGCAGGCCCGAGGACAGTCAGCCCCAGCATTTT. Protein: CASRPEDSQPQHF.

This chain uses TRBV7-9 with TRBJ2-1; possible D gene TRBD2, 6 bases. The V end was cut by 7 bases, the J end by 5 bases, with 15 bases between. From germline, CDR1 is SEHNR and CDR2 FQNEAQ (reference sequence). The CDR3 is made up of 14 amino acids. CDR3 loop: CASNGLLINNEQFF. The CDR3 DNA reads as TGTGCCAGCAACGGACTACTAATAAACAATGAGCAGTTCTTC.

V is TRBV1 and J is TRBJ1-1; the table's TRBD1 call for D was not verified on the DNA. TRBV1 is deemed a pseudogene. The CDR3 has 15 amino acids. The CDR3 region is CTSSQGRVKDTEAFF. The CDR3 coding sequence is TGCACCAGCAGCCAAGGCAGGGTGAAGGACACTGAAGCTTTCTTT.

This rearrangement joins TRBV7-2 to TRBJ2-5; D uncertain. V dropped 2 bases and J dropped 0 bases, with 7 bases sitting between them. The CDR3 consists of 14 residues. Germline CDR1 reads SGHTA; CDR2 reads FQGNSA. The CDR3 DNA reads as TGTGCCAGCAGCTTATTCCCCGACCAAGAGACCCAGTACTTC. Its translation: CASSLFPDQETQYF.

V is TRBV7-9 and J is TRBJ2-1, with D unresolved. V was shortened by 5 bases and J by 5 bases, with 19 bases between the two germline ends. This CDR3 is built from 16 residues. Looked up from germline, CDR1 is SEHNR and CDR2 is FQNEAQ (reference sequence). CDR3 loop: CASSLIATALNNEQFF. Here the CDR3 DNA reads TGTGCCAGCAGCCTAATCGCCACGGCTCTAAACAATGAGCAGTTCTTC.

In this sample, this clone turned up a few times. The chain has TRBV7-9 and TRBJ2-7; TRBD2 matches 7 bases. The CDR3 sequence is 15 residues long. Unmatched junction bases numbered 5, after V lost 1 base and J lost 2 bases. The germline gives CDR1 SEHNR, CDR2 FQNEAQ (reference sequence). This CDR3 is CASSLVGGGAYEQYF. Here the CDR3 DNA reads TGTGCCAGCAGCTTAGTGGGCGGGGGTGCCTACGAGCAGTACTTC.

The CDR3 loop is CASSYSPGRNTGELFF. CDR3 DNA: TGTGCCAGCAGTTACTCCCCAGGGCGGAACACCGGGGAGCTGTTTTTT. This chain uses TRBV6-5 with TRBJ2-2; possible D gene TRBD1, 5 bases. In germline, CDR1 is MNHEY, CDR2 SVGAGI. The ends were cut back, 0 bases at V and 1 base at J, with 9 bases in the middle. The CDR3 runs 16 residues.

This clone has just a few counts. J is TRBJ1-1 and V is TRBV27, with D perhaps matching TRBD1 (6 bases). Trimming pared 2 bases from V and 3 bases from J, leaving 7 bases between. CDR3 size: 13 residues. Germline CDR1 and CDR2: MNHEY and SMNVEV (reference sequence). CDR3 DNA sequence: TGTGCCAGCAGTTTAGGGGGGCACACTGAAGCTTTCTTT. This sequence encodes CASSLGGHTEAFF.

The chain joins TRBV5-4 to TRBJ1-1; D not resolved. CDR3 length equals 14 residues. Per the germline V gene, CDR1 is SGHNT and CDR2 is YYREEE (reference sequence). With 0 bases removed from V and 1 base from J, the gap between germline ends came to 7 bases. Here the CDR3 DNA reads TGTGCCAGCAGCTTGGATCTGGAGAACACTGAAGCTTTCTTT. Encoded protein: CASSLDLENTEAFF.

The rearrangement links TRBV4-1 to TRBJ2-1; possibly TRBD2 for D (5 bases). Germline CDR1 is MGHRA and CDR2 is YSYEKL. The CDR3 is 16 residues long. V was shortened by 1 base and J by 5 bases, with 15 bases between the two germline ends. CDR3 amino acids: CASSQAYKTTNNEQFF. The CDR3 coding sequence is TGCGCCAGCAGCCAAGCATATAAGACTACCAACAATGAGCAGTTCTTC.

This clone came up a few times. CDR3 in DNA: TGTGCCTGGAGTGTGGGGACAGGGAACACTGAAGCTTTCTTT. This sequence encodes CAWSVGTGNTEAFF. The chain carries TRBV30 and TRBJ1-1; 8 positions agree with TRBD1. Germline V gene sequence: CDR1 GTSNPN, CDR2 SVGIG (reference sequence). This CDR3 contains 14 residues. V lost 0 bases, J lost 1 base, and 1 base stayed unmatched.

DNA for the CDR3: TGTGCCAGCAGCCAAGACATAGACAGCACCTACGAGCAGTACTTC. It is translated as CASSQDIDSTYEQYF. The J gene is TRBJ2-7, the V gene TRBV14; D may be TRBD1 (5 bases). Germline lookup yields CDR1 SGHDN and CDR2 FVKESK. The CDR3 extends over 15 amino acids. The V gene lost 0 bases and the J gene lost 2 bases, with 11 bases spanning the gap.

The chain is built from TRBV9 and TRBJ2-6; D is ambiguous. The V gene lost 4 bases and the J gene lost 1 base, with 15 bases spanning the gap. Germline V gene sequence: CDR1 SGDLS, CDR2 YYNGEE. This CDR3 contains 17 residues. For the CDR3, the DNA is TGTGCCAGCAGCCCCTATATTGGTCTGTCTGGGGCCAACGTCCTGACTTTC. It specifies CASSPYIGLSGANVLTF. Using reference TRBV9 and TRBJ2-6 for the parts outside the CDR3, the full variable domain is DSGVTQTPKHLITATGQRVTLRCSPRSGDLSVYWYQQSLDQGLQFLIQYYNGEERAKGNILERFSAQQFPDLHSELNLSSLELGDSALYFCASSPYIGLSGANVLTFGAGSRLTVL.

This clone is medium-sized (0.01 to 0.1%) within its sample. The rearrangement links TRBV6-4 to TRBJ1-6; no firm D call. The V end lost 2 bases, the J end lost 5 bases, and 4 bases lay between the germline ends. This CDR3 is 13 amino acids long. Germline assignment: CDR1 MRHNA and CDR2 SNTAGT. In DNA, the CDR3 is TGTGCCAGCAGTGACGGAGATAATTCACCCCTCCACTTT. Translation gives CASSDGDNSPLHF.

As DNA, the CDR3 is TGTGCCAGCAGCCAAGGGGGCAACTATGGCTACACCTTC. This sequence encodes CASSQGGNYGYTF. The J gene is TRBJ1-2, the V gene TRBV6-5; 7 bases are a match to TRBD1. CDR3 length: 13 amino acids. Losses at the gene ends were 6 bases for V and 2 bases for J; bases not matched to a gene: 3. CDR1 MNHEY and CDR2 SVGAGI come from the germline V gene.